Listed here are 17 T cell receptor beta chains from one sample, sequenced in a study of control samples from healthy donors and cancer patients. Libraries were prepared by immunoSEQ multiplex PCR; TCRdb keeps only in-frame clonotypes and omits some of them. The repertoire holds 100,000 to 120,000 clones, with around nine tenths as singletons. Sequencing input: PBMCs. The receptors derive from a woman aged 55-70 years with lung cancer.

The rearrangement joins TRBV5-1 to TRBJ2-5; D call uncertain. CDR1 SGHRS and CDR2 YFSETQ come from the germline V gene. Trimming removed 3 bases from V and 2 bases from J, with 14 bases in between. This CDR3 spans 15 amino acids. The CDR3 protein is CASSSFPGTQETQYF. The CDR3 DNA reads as TGCGCCAGCAGCTCTTTCCCGGGCACGCAAGAGACCCAGTACTTC.

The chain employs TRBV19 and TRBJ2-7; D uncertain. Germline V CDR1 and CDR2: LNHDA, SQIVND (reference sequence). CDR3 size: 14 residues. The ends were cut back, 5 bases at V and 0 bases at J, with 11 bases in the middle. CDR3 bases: TGTGCCAGTAGTCCACAAAAAAGCTCCTACGAGCAGTACTTC. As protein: CASSPQKSSYEQYF.

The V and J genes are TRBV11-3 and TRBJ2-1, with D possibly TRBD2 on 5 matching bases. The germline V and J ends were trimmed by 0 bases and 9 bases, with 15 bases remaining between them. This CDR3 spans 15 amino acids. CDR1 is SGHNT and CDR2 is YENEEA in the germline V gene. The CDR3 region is CASSLDGQRHAEQFF. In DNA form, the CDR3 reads TGTGCCAGCAGCTTAGATGGCCAGCGGCATGCTGAGCAGTTCTTC.

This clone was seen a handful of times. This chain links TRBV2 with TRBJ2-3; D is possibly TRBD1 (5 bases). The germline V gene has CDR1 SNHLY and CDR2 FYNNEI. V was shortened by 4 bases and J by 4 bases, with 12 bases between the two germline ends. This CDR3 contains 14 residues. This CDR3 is CASSGGRTADTQYF. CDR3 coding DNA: TGTGCCAGCAGTGGGGGCAGGACGGCAGATACGCAGTATTTT.

CDR3 nucleotides: TGTGCCAGCAGCGATGAACAGCTTTTGAACACTGAAGCTTTCTTT. Amino acids: CASSDEQLLNTEAFF. The gene calls are TRBV3-1 (or the pseudogene TRBV3-2) and TRBJ1-1, with D unresolved. Germline loops: CDR1 LGHDT, CDR2 YNNKEL (reference sequence). The CDR3 is 15 amino acids. Trimming took 5 bases from V and 0 from J, leaving 13 bases between them.

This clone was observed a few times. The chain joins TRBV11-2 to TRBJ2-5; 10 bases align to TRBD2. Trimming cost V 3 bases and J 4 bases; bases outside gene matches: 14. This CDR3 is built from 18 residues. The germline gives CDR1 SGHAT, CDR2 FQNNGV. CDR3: CASSLLSGVAGGGETQYF. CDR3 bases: TGTGCCAGCAGCTTGTTATCCGGTGTAGCGGGAGGAGGAGAGACCCAGTACTTC.

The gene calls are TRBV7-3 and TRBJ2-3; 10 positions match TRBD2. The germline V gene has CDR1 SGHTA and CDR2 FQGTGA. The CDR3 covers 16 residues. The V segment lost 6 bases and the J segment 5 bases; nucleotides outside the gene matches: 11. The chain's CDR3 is CASSISGGPRGDTQYF. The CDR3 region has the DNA TGTGCCAGCAGTATTAGCGGGGGGCCCCGAGGAGATACGCAGTATTTT.

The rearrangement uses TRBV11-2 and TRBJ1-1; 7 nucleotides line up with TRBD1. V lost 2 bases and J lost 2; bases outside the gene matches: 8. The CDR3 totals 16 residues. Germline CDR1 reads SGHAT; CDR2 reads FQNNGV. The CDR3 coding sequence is TGTGCCAGCAGCTTAACGGCGGGACAGATCAACACTGAAGCTTTCTTT. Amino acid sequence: CASSLTAGQINTEAFF. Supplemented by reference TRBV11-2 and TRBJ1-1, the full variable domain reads EAGVAQSPRYKIIEKRQSVAFWCNPISGHATLYWYQQILGQGPKLLIQFQNNGVVDDSQLPKDRFSAERLKGVDSTLKIQPAKLEDSAVYLCASSLTAGQINTEAFFGQGTRLTVV.

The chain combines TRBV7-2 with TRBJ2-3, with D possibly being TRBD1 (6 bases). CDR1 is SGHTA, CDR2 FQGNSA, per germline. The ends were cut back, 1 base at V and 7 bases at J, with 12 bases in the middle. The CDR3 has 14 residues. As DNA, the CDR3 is TGTGCCAGCAGCTTAGGGGCAGGGACAAATACGCAGTATTTT. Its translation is CASSLGAGTNTQYF.

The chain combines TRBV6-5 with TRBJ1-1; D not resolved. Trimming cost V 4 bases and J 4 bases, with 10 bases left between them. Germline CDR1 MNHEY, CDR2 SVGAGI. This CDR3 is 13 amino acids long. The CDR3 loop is CASSSLASTEAFF. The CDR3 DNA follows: TGTGCCAGCAGTTCCCTTGCGAGCACTGAAGCTTTCTTT.

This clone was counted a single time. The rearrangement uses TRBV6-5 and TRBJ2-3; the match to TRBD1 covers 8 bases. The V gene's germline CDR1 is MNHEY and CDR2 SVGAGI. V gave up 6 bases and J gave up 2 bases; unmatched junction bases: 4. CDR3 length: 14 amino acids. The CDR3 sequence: CASSQGQVTDTQYF. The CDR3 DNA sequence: TGTGCCAGCAGCCAGGGACAGGTCACAGATACGCAGTATTTT.

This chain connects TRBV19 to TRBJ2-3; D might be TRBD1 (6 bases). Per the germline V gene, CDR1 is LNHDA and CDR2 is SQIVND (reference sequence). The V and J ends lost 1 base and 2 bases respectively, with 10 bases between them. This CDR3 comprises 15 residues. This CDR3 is CASSIGQGFTDTQYF. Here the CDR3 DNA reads TGTGCCAGTAGTATAGGTCAGGGGTTCACAGATACGCAGTATTTT.

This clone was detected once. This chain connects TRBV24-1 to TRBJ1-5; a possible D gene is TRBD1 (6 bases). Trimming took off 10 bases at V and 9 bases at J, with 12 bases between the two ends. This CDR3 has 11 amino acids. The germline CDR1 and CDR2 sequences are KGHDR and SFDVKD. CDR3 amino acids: CATGQGGPQHF. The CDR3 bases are TGTGCCACGGGACAAGGGGGGCCCCAGCATTTT.

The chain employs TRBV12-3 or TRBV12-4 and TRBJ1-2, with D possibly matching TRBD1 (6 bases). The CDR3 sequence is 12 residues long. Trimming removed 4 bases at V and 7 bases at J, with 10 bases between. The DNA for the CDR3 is TGTGCCAGCAGTTCTACAGGGTTTGGCTACACCTTC. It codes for CASSSTGFGYTF.

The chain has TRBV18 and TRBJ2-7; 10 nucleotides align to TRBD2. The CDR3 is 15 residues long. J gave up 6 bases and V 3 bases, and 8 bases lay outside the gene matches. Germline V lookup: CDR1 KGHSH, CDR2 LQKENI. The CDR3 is CASSPLAGETLEQYF. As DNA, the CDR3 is TGTGCCAGCTCACCGCTAGCGGGAGAAACCCTCGAGCAGTACTTC.

The CDR3 coding sequence is TGTGCCAGCAGCTTATCCGGGACAGGTCGAGAGACCCAGTACTTC. Its protein is CASSLSGTGRETQYF. This chain links TRBV7-2 with TRBJ2-5, with 8 bases identical to TRBD1. V shed 2 bases and J 4 bases; nucleotides not matched to a gene: 6. Looked up from germline, CDR1 is SGHTA and CDR2 is FQGNSA. CDR3 length: 15 residues.

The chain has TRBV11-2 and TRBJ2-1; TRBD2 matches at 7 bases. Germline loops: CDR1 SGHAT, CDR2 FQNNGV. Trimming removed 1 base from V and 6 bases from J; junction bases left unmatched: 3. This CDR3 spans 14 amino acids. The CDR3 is CASSLGLASNEQFF. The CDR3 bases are TGTGCCAGCAGCTTAGGACTAGCTAGCAATGAGCAGTTCTTC. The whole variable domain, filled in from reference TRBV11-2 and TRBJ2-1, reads EAGVAQSPRYKIIEKRQSVAFWCNPISGHATLYWYQQILGQGPKLLIQFQNNGVVDDSQLPKDRFSAERLKGVDSTLKIQPAKLEDSAVYLCASSLGLASNEQFFGPGTRLTVL.